This T cell receptor (beta chain) was recorded in a study of cytomegalovirus exposure and HLA in healthy donors (dated by TCRdb to the late 2010s). For the study in its entirety: According to an earlier analysis of 587 of the donors, about 179 million T cells yielded 117 million unique TCR beta sequences and about 300 Gb of sequence data. Approximately 300 gigabases of sequencing data and around 90 million unique TCR sequences made up an early release that covered approximately 700 HLA-typed donors. The study used immunosequencing to profile the T cell repertoires of 666 subjects and linked those repertoires to cytomegalovirus serostatus. A later analysis re-examined previously published TCR beta repertoires from around 670 donors and added high-resolution HLA genotyping to investigate patterns of TCR occurrence. HLA typing included class I and class II loci at four-digit resolution. Of the roughly 400 genotyped donors, approximately 83% fell in the genetic ancestry cluster associated with self-reported Caucasian donors. The study aimed to test whether cataloging public T cell receptors could reveal signatures of past pathogen exposure. All discovery cohort repertoires had been generated using a single sequencing platform. Genome-wide SNP genotypes for about three fifths of the roughly 700 donors were used in a later genetic analysis, which treated that subset as a discovery cohort. Across approximately 420 genotyped donors of the cohort, an average of about 240,000 unique TCR beta nucleotide sequences per donor were sequenced, and 15% to 20% of those sequences were non-productive. The number of donors typed differed by locus, with about 629-640 for A, B, C, DRB1 and DQB1, 522 for DQA1, 600 to 610 for DPA1, and about 450 for DPB1. In addition to the first cohort of 666 subjects, a separate validation cohort of approximately 130 different subjects was used. Because of strong linkage in the cohort, five DR-DQ haplotypes were treated as single units for association and clustering. Donor age, sex, ethnicity and CMV serostatus were collected together with the repertoire data. In an earlier analysis of about 590 of the donors, high-throughput TCR beta sequencing was used to judge whether each TCR beta V gene segment behaved as functional or pseudogenic. In the later analysis, no new phenotypic data were used to find candidate immune exposures; instead, reliance was placed on TCR beta sequences and their occurrence across donors. The study combined high-throughput TCR immunosequencing, statistical association of individual TCRs with disease status, and machine learning to predict cytomegalovirus infection status.

A word on this clone: Its antigen is unknown. A junction boundary mismatches the germline segment, possibly from a read error.

Results the study describes overall, beyond this receptor: This cohort had only TCR beta chains sequenced, and the lack of alpha or paired-chain data limited which features could be detected. Because HLA typing was unavailable for some donors at each locus, only the typed subset was used in association tests. Compared with the roughly 700-donor mean, donors in an Asian-associated ancestry cluster had fewer N-insertions in productive TCRs, according to a later genetic analysis. It was suggested by the authors that the approach could potentially be generalized to other disease states and immunological phenotypes. Some IMGT-functional V segments, including TRBV6-2 and TRBV6-3, could not be told apart with the 87-base-pair reads, so those segments were excluded. The only immune exposure information available for the cohort was CMV serostatus. Several of the top co-occurrence clusters appeared to be linked to parvovirus B19, influenza, CMV and Epstein-Barr virus, according to a later analysis. In a later analysis, the rate of TCR association differed among HLA loci, with DRB1 alleles having the most associated TCRs and HLA-C alleles having the fewest. In an earlier analysis of 450 to 750 of the donors, most TCR beta V segments appeared in productive rearrangements about 87% or about 30% of the time, broadly matching IMGT annotations. Linkage disequilibrium might explain the correlated functional status among segregating V segments, but an unknown experimental factor could not be ruled out. In vitro tests confirmed that a few of the cytomegalovirus-associated TCR beta chains recognize cytomegalovirus antigens. The study listed 150 to 200 TCR beta chains as associated with cytomegalovirus. Sequencing depth was assumed to be roughly uniform across donors in the presence/absence analyses, though that assumption may not hold. A cluster of highly shared sequence variants was judged likely to be a technical artifact of the sequencing pipeline. Most TCR sequences were seen in very few donors, while some public TCRs were found in many individuals. Roughly 17 rarely observed V segments, including chromosome 9 orphons, were excluded from the earlier analysis of approximately 500 of the donors because counts were too low. In both the original and validation cohorts, the classifier was reported to diagnose cytomegalovirus status with high specificity and sensitivity. In a later analysis, HLA-associated TCR beta chains showed more clonal expansion and lower generation probabilities than non-associated chains that were equally common. A further reported finding was that TCR beta sequences accurately predicted the HLA-A and HLA-B alleles for most subjects in the first cohort. A later analysis found that most CMV-associated TCR beta chains appeared HLA-restricted, with HLA associations seemingly driven largely by CMV exposure. When HLA alleles, especially DR and DQ, strongly co-occurred, attributing TCR associations to individual alleles was difficult. A later analysis associated approximately 17,000 TCR beta sequences with specific HLA alleles at a false discovery rate of 0.05. A later genetic analysis associated a missense DCLRE1C variant with V-gene and J-gene trimming of TCR beta chains, and an independent cohort replicated the association.

The cohort comprised approximately 700 healthy bone marrow donors. All cohort members were sampled while nominally healthy, although unrecorded immune exposures were likely present. The donor was CMV seronegative and was included in the group of several hundred seronegative cohort members. Each donor provided a peripheral blood sample, and peripheral blood mononuclear cells were used for TCR beta sequencing. Genomic DNA extraction from the blood cell samples was performed with the Qiagen DNeasy Blood Extraction Kit. The library was obtained by the immunoSEQ multiplex PCR assay. For the multiplex PCR, a mixture combining 60 forward primers for TCR Vbeta segments and 13 reverse primers for TCR Jbeta segments was used. The CDR3 region of rearranged TCR beta genes was amplified from genomic DNA by a multiplex PCR assay. The amplified TCR beta libraries were sequenced on the Illumina HiSeq System as 87-base-pair reads. The study's own analysis went as follows. A later analysis counted about 82 million unique TCR beta chains across the 500 to 850 repertoires, and approximately 11 million of these chains were shared by at least two donors. A nearest-neighbor algorithm error-corrected the raw reads and collapsed the reads into unique sequences, merging closely related sequences to remove PCR and sequencing errors. Alignment of CDR3 sequences to IMGT reference sequences was used to assign V, D and J gene segments. For a sequence to be retained, a match of at least six nucleotides to both a V gene segment and a J gene segment was required. A rearrangement was called productive if the CDR3 had no stop codons and remained in frame with V and J, and every other rearrangement was called non-productive. CDR3 was defined according to IMGT convention as the region running from the second conserved V-encoded cysteine to the conserved J-encoded phenylalanine. The earlier analysis of about 560 of the donors excluded any sequence lacking an unambiguous match to a single V gene segment. In an earlier analysis of 500 to 750 of the donors, V segments were called functional above 56.7% productive rearrangements and were called segregating when the between-donor standard deviation exceeded 5%. To diagnose cytomegalovirus status from the catalog of TCR beta chain sequences, a statistical classification framework was built. In a later analysis, TCR nucleotide sequences were compared against IMGT/GENE-DB human TR gene sequences so that V and J genes could be assigned. In a later analysis, CDR3 sequences and most-parsimonious VDJ recombination scenarios were assigned using the TCRdist pipeline. In a later analysis, each TCR beta chain was defined by its CDR3 amino acid sequence together with its V-gene family, and reads without a unique V-gene family were excluded. A later analysis removed several hundred highly shared, low-generation-probability nucleotide sequences to deal with suspected cross-contamination and a sequencing artifact. For each public chain, a later analysis derived a clonal expansion index from normalized ranks of inferred template counts within each repertoire. Generation probabilities in a later analysis came from a VDJ recombination model fitted to out-of-frame rearrangements, and those results were checked against IGoR. In a later analysis, hypergeometric tests were used to score TCR-TCR, TCR-HLA and TCR-CMV co-occurrence, with a repertoire-size bias correction applied to TCR pairs. In a later analysis, false discovery rates were estimated by permuting HLA or CMV assignments 20 times. In a later analysis, co-occurring TCRs were grouped with DBSCAN, and TCRdist sequence similarity was added when clustering was performed within HLA-allele-positive subsets. For co-occurrence clustering, repertoires with fewer than 30,000 or more than 120,000 public chains were excluded, along with 5 or 6 repertoires with anomalous nucleotide sharing. TCRdb retrieved this table from immuneACCESS and kept in-frame rearrangements only. Not all clones are present; in checked studies, unresolved V genes account for under half, and no reason is known for the remainder. V, J and clone size derive from that table, while D and trimming were established from the DNA sequence. This sample is represented by roughly 200,000 clones; around 77% of them were singletons. The ten largest clones take up about 2.7% of the sample.

The germline V gene encodes CDR1 MNHEY and CDR2 SMNVEV (reference sequence). The CDR3 spans 15 residues, from the cysteine through the phenylalanine. The sequence is cut down to CDR3 DNA, 45 bases in frame from base 1. The TCR originated in a woman aged 30 to 39 in good health and CMV-seronegative. The sequenced sample was PBMCs. Recombination joined TRBV27 with TRBJ2-3; 8 bases in the middle match TRBD2. The encoded CDR3 is CANSLNGRVTDTQYF. The DNA sequence reads TGTGCCAACAGTTTAAACGGGAGGGTCACAGATACGCAGTATTTT.